The 29 T cell receptor beta chains below come from one sample, sequenced in a study of T cell responses to AZD1222 COVID-19 vaccine. Assay: immunoSEQ multiplex PCR; the TCRdb copy retains only in-frame clones and omits some. The data hold about 110,000 clones, with around 85% observed a single time. The sequenced sample was peripheral blood, obtained on day 0 of AZD1222 vaccination. These TCRs come from an adult in good health.

The rearrangement joins TRBV15 to TRBJ1-2; D remains ambiguous. This CDR3 contains 12 residues. Trimming pared 1 base from V and 8 bases from J, leaving 8 bases between. In germline, CDR1 is LNHNV, CDR2 YYDKDF (reference sequence). The DNA for the CDR3 is TGTGCCACCAGCAGAGGGGTAAGCGGCTACACCTTC. Its protein product is CATSRGVSGYTF. The whole variable domain, filled in from reference TRBV15 and TRBJ1-2, reads DAMVIQNPRYQVTQFGKPVTLSCSQTLNHNVMYWYQQKSSQAPKLLFHYYDKDFNNEADTPDNFQSRRPNTSFCFLDIRSPGLGDTAMYLCATSRGVSGYTFGSGTRLTVV.

This clone showed up just a few times. J is TRBJ1-1 and V is TRBV7-9; the D is unclear. V shed 4 bases and J shed 4 bases, with 10 bases lying between them. The CDR3 sequence is 13 residues long. In germline, CDR1 is SEHNR, CDR2 FQNEAQ (reference sequence). The CDR3: CASSSMESTEAFF. The CDR3, as DNA: TGTGCCAGCAGCTCTATGGAGTCCACTGAAGCTTTCTTT. Variable domain in full (rest from reference TRBV7-9 and TRBJ1-1): DTGVSQNPRHKITKRGQNVTFRCDPISEHNRLYWYRQTLGQGPEFLTYFQNEAQLEKSRLLSDRFSAERPKGSFSTLEIQRTEQGDSAMYLCASSSMESTEAFFGQGTRLTVV.

This clone has just a few counts. The rearrangement uses TRBV6-5 and TRBJ2-2; 7 positions agree with TRBD1. Germline V gene data show CDR1 as MNHEY and CDR2 as SVGAGI. CDR3 length: 15 amino acids. V gave up 7 bases and J gave up 4 bases; unmatched junction bases: 9. CDR3 region: CASTLGGAGTGELFF. CDR3 DNA: TGTGCCAGCACCCTAGGGGGCGCCGGCACCGGGGAGCTGTTTTTT.

The chain has TRBV27 and TRBJ1-1; D remains ambiguous. This CDR3 is built from 15 residues. Trimming removed 3 bases from V and 3 bases from J, with 14 bases in between. Germline V CDR1 and CDR2: MNHEY, SMNVEV (reference sequence). The CDR3 DNA sequence: TGTGCCAGCAGTTTGAATTGGCAACCCCACACTGAAGCTTTCTTT. Translating it yields CASSLNWQPHTEAFF.

The gene calls are TRBV10-3 and TRBJ1-1, with unresolved D. The CDR3 is 14 amino acids. Germline V CDR1 and CDR2: ENHRY, SYGVKD. Trimming cost V 2 bases and J 0 bases, with 7 bases left between them. CDR3 in amino acids: CAISERVVNTEAFF. In DNA, the CDR3 is TGTGCCATCAGTGAGCGGGTAGTGAACACTGAAGCTTTCTTT.

V is TRBV6-5 and J is TRBJ2-7; the D call may be TRBD1 or TRBD2 (5 bases each). This CDR3 is 13 amino acids long. V gave up 8 bases and J gave up 5 bases, with 16 bases separating them. Germline V lookup: CDR1 MNHEY, CDR2 SVGAGI. As DNA, the CDR3 is TGTGCCAGCCACGGGACGCAAACCGACGAGCAGTACTTC. Translation gives CASHGTQTDEQYF.

The gene calls are TRBV3-1 (or the pseudogene TRBV3-2) and TRBJ1-2; tentatively, D is TRBD1 (5 bases). The CDR3 is 14 residues long. The germline V gene has CDR1 LGHDT and CDR2 YNNKEL (reference sequence). Between the trimmed V and J ends, which lost 3 bases and 5 bases, there was a span of 13 bases. As DNA, the CDR3 is TGTGCCAGCAGCCAGGGCCGGGGCGGGTATGGCTACACCTTC. Translation gives CASSQGRGGYGYTF.

The chain couples TRBV28 to TRBJ1-2; D gene unclear. The V gene's germline CDR1 is MDHEN and CDR2 SYDVKM. V lost 2 bases and J 4 bases, leaving 14 bases between the germline ends. This CDR3 is 15 amino acids long. The CDR3 reads CASSLGRSAPYGYTF. CDR3 nucleotide sequence: TGTGCCAGCAGTTTAGGCCGCTCGGCCCCCTATGGCTACACCTTC.

V gene TRBV7-9 combines with J gene TRBJ1-1; D unclear. V was cut by 1 base and J by 1 base, with 7 bases left in between. Germline V gene data show CDR1 as SEHNR and CDR2 as FQNEAQ (reference sequence). The CDR3 is 14 amino acids. CDR3 sequence (DNA): TGTGCCAGCAGCTTAGGCTCGGGGAACACTGAAGCTTTCTTT. Amino acids: CASSLGSGNTEAFF. Based on the CDR3 plus reference TRBV7-9 and TRBJ1-1, the full variable domain is DTGVSQNPRHKITKRGQNVTFRCDPISEHNRLYWYRQTLGQGPEFLTYFQNEAQLEKSRLLSDRFSAERPKGSFSTLEIQRTEQGDSAMYLCASSLGSGNTEAFFGQGTRLTVV.

The chain employs TRBV19 and TRBJ2-1; D is possibly TRBD1 or TRBD2 (5 bases each). The germline gives CDR1 LNHDA, CDR2 SQIVND (reference sequence). Trimming took off 3 bases at V and 4 bases at J, with 13 bases between the two ends. The CDR3 length is 15 residues. Here the CDR3 reads CASSISGRGYNEQFF. The CDR3 nucleotides are TGTGCCAGTAGTATTTCGGGACGGGGTTACAATGAGCAGTTCTTC.

The gene calls are TRBV30 and TRBJ1-6; D gene unclear. CDR1 and CDR2 (germline): GTSNPN, SVGIG (reference sequence). The CDR3 is 13 amino acids. Between the trimmed V and J ends, which lost 1 base and 14 bases, there was a span of 15 bases. The CDR3 protein is CAWSALPLGSLHF. In DNA form, the CDR3 reads TGTGCCTGGAGTGCCCTCCCCCTAGGATCCCTCCACTTT.

The V and J genes are TRBV5-1 and TRBJ2-1; 11 positions agree with TRBD2. The CDR3 covers 19 residues. V lost 0 bases and J lost 0; bases outside the gene matches: 8. The germline V gene encodes CDR1 SGHRS and CDR2 YFSETQ. In DNA form, the CDR3 reads TGCGCCAGCAGCTTGGTTCCTAGCGGGGGGTCCAGCTCCTACAATGAGCAGTTCTTC. Translation gives CASSLVPSGGSSSYNEQFF.

This clone was observed a handful of times. The chain carries TRBV6-5 and TRBJ1-1, with unresolved D. Germline V gene lookup returns CDR1 MNHEY and CDR2 SVGAGI. Deletions cut 6 bases from V and 10 bases from J, with 18 bases between. The length of the CDR3 is 13 residues. The CDR3 DNA is TGTGCCAGCAGCCTCGGACGCGAAAATGGAGCTTTCTTT. Translation: CASSLGRENGAFF.

This clone was counted only a few times. This chain uses TRBV25-1 with TRBJ2-5; D remains ambiguous. Germline V CDR1 and CDR2: MGHDK, SYGVNS. Deletions cut 7 bases from V and 4 bases from J, with 7 bases between. The CDR3 is 11 residues long. The CDR3 DNA reads as TGTGCCAGCAAATATTTAGAGACCCAGTACTTC. It translates to CASKYLETQYF.

This chain joins TRBV2 and TRBJ1-5; no clear D. The V gene lost 7 bases and the J gene lost 0 bases, with 10 bases spanning the gap. CDR3 length equals 14 residues. The germline V gene encodes CDR1 SNHLY and CDR2 FYNNEI. This chain's CDR3 is CASTGRISNQPQHF. CDR3 bases: TGTGCCAGCACAGGACGGATTAGCAATCAGCCCCAGCATTTT.

The gene calls are TRBV5-4 and TRBJ2-3; D possibly corresponds to TRBD2 (5 bases). CDR3 length: 15 residues. The germline V gene has CDR1 SGHNT and CDR2 YYREEE (reference sequence). V was shortened by 4 bases and J by 2 bases, with 14 bases between the two germline ends. This CDR3 reads CASSRAGGPTDTQYF. The CDR3, as DNA: TGTGCCAGCAGCCGAGCCGGAGGACCCACAGATACGCAGTATTTT.

About this clone itself: In the same sample, other DNA sequences code for this CDR3. This chain connects TRBV28 to TRBJ1-5; D not resolved. V lost 6 bases to trimming and J lost 0 bases, with 3 bases between them. This CDR3 region has 12 residues. Germline V CDR1 and CDR2: MDHEN, SYDVKM. The CDR3 DNA reads TGTGCCAGCAGGTATAGCAATCAGCCCCAGCATTTT. It specifies CASRYSNQPQHF.

The rearrangement links TRBV28 to TRBJ1-2; D is unclear. V shed 4 bases and J shed 4 bases, with 13 bases lying between them. There are 14 residues in the CDR3. Germline CDR1 is MDHEN and CDR2 is SYDVKM. The CDR3 region is CASSSPGHTYGYTF. CDR3 coding DNA: TGTGCCAGCAGTTCCCCGGGCCACACCTATGGCTACACCTTC.

The J gene is TRBJ2-7, the V gene TRBV30, with unresolved D. The CDR3 spans 11 residues. Germline V CDR1 and CDR2: GTSNPN, SVGIG (reference sequence). The V end was cut by 0 bases, the J end by 6 bases, with 6 bases between. The CDR3 DNA follows: TGTGCCTGGAGTGTAGGATTCGAGCAGTACTTC. Amino acids: CAWSVGFEQYF.

This rearrangement joins TRBV7-7 to TRBJ2-5, with 7 bases fitting TRBD2. The CDR3 is 14 residues long. J gave up 4 bases and V 3 bases, and 5 bases lay outside the gene matches. Looked up from germline, CDR1 is SSHAT and CDR2 is FNYEAQ (reference sequence). CDR3: CASSFSGGSETQYF. DNA for the CDR3: TGTGCCAGCAGCTTCTCGGGGGGATCAGAGACCCAGTACTTC.

The CDR3 DNA is TGCGCCAGCAGCCAAGGCGGAGGGGGCGGCTACACCTTC. It encodes CASSQGGGGGYTF. The gene calls are TRBV4-1 and TRBJ1-2, with TRBD1 matching 7 bases. The V and J ends lost 1 base and 8 bases, in that order; junction bases with no gene match: 4. CDR3 length: 13 amino acids. The germline V gene encodes CDR1 MGHRA and CDR2 YSYEKL.

In the case of this clone: Additional DNA sequences in this sample encode the identical CDR3. The chain has TRBV9 and TRBJ1-6; D might be TRBD1 (5 bases). Per the germline V gene, CDR1 is SGDLS and CDR2 is YYNGEE. The V end was cut by 2 bases, the J end by 5 bases, with 8 bases between. This CDR3 is built from 14 residues. DNA of the CDR3: TGTGCCAGCAGCGTGGGGCGGGATAATTCACCCCTCCACTTT. Its translation: CASSVGRDNSPLHF.

The chain has TRBV6-5 and TRBJ2-2; D call uncertain. With 6 bases removed from V and 0 bases from J, the gap between germline ends came to 11 bases. This CDR3 comprises 15 residues. Per the germline V gene, CDR1 is MNHEY and CDR2 is SVGAGI. Written as DNA, the CDR3 is TGTGCCAGCAGCATAACCATAGCGAACACCGGGGAGCTGTTTTTT. It translates to CASSITIANTGELFF.

The chain carries TRBV28 and TRBJ2-2, with D tentatively TRBD1 (5 bases). The germline gives CDR1 MDHEN, CDR2 SYDVKM. With 5 bases removed from V and 6 bases from J, the gap between germline ends came to 16 bases. The CDR3 runs 15 residues. CDR3 nucleotides: TGTGCCAGCAGTGTCGACAGAGGTGGGTCCGGGGAGCTGTTTTTT. Its translation is CASSVDRGGSGELFF.

This chain joins TRBV7-8 and TRBJ1-5; possible D gene TRBD1, 5 bases. The length of the CDR3 is 15 residues. Deletions cut 5 bases from V and 4 bases from J, with 15 bases between. The germline CDR1 and CDR2 sequences are SGHVS and FQNEAQ. The CDR3 spells CASSSQTRANQPQHF. The CDR3 DNA reads as TGTGCCAGCAGCAGTCAAACCAGGGCAAATCAGCCCCAGCATTTT.

The rearrangement joins TRBV4-2 to TRBJ2-6; 7 positions match TRBD1. J lost 1 base, V lost 5 bases, and 11 bases had no gene match. Germline-derived CDR1 and CDR2 are LGHNA and YNFKEQ. This CDR3 spans 18 amino acids. CDR3 DNA: TGTGCCAGCAGCGTAAGTGCAGGGGGAAGTTCTGGGGCCAACGTCCTGACTTTC. It translates to CASSVSAGGSSGANVLTF.

In this sample, this clone turned up once. In DNA form, the CDR3 reads TGTGCCAGCAGCCTATCTGGACAGGACCCTTTCTATGGCTACACCTTC. Its protein product is CASSLSGQDPFYGYTF. This rearrangement joins TRBV27 to TRBJ1-2; 7 nucleotides match TRBD1. V dropped 6 bases and J dropped 4; count of bases not matched to a gene: 14. The CDR3 spans 16 residues. CDR1 and CDR2 from the germline V gene are MNHEY and SMNVEV (reference sequence).

This chain uses TRBV19 with TRBJ1-5, with TRBD1 as a possible D gene (6 bases). V was cut by 4 bases and J by 2 bases, with 15 bases left in between. This CDR3 has 16 residues. Germline values: CDR1 LNHDA, CDR2 SQIVND (reference sequence). The CDR3 loop reads CASSTTGSRGNQPQHF. CDR3 in DNA: TGTGCCAGTAGTACCACAGGGTCTAGGGGCAATCAGCCCCAGCATTTT.

This clone was observed a handful of times. The rearrangement joins TRBV4-3 to TRBJ2-5, with 7 bases lining up with TRBD1. From germline, CDR1 is LGHNA and CDR2 YSLEER. Trimming removed 4 bases from V and 5 bases from J; junction bases left unmatched: 4. The CDR3 contains 13 residues. CDR3 protein: CASSLDRVETQYF. The CDR3 DNA reads as TGCGCCAGCAGCCTCGACAGGGTGGAGACCCAGTACTTC.